Listed here are 31 T cell receptor beta chains from one sample, sequenced in a study of CD8+ T cells in alopecia areata. RNA, once extracted, was reverse transcribed into cDNA for use as the sequencing template. TCRdb's copy holds only in-frame clones and misses some; the assay was immunoSEQ multiplex PCR. The data show 170,000 or so clones, 59% seen once. The sample in question was CD4+ T cells sorted from blood, obtained at week 0. All receptors derive from a human donor with alopecia areata.

The rearrangement joins TRBV2 to TRBJ1-2; D gene uncertain. V lost 0 bases, J lost 3 bases, and 5 bases lay in between. Per germline, CDR1 SNHLY and CDR2 FYNNEI. The CDR3 loop spans 13 amino acids. CDR3 coding DNA: TGTGCCAGCAGTGAAGCAGGCTACTATGGCTACACCTTC. Translation: CASSEAGYYGYTF.

This sequence joins TRBV27 and TRBJ1-6; 8 bases line up with TRBD1. CDR1 is MNHEY, CDR2 SMNVEV, per germline (reference sequence). Trimming removed 7 bases from V and 10 bases from J; junction bases left unmatched: 12. The CDR3 has 15 residues. The CDR3 DNA is TGTGCCAGCACCCCACAGCGACAGGGGCCCTCACCCCTCCACTTT. Protein: CASTPQRQGPSPLHF.

This clone was seen only a few times. This chain joins TRBV5-6 and TRBJ2-5; D remains ambiguous. CDR1 and CDR2 from the germline V gene are SGHDT and YYEEEE. V lost 0 bases and J 5 bases, leaving 2 bases between the germline ends. The CDR3 runs 11 residues. CDR3 in DNA: TGTGCCAGCAGCTTGGTGGAGACCCAGTACTTC. Residues: CASSLVETQYF.

The table lists this clone with a few counts. The CDR3 region is CSVVLRLKRASEAFF. CDR3 bases: TGCAGCGTTGTCCTACGTCTCAAGAGAGCCTCTGAAGCTTTCTTT. The rearrangement uses TRBV29-1 and TRBJ1-1; unclear D gene. CDR1 and CDR2 from the germline V gene are SQVTM and ANQGSEA. The length of the CDR3 is 15 residues. V dropped 4 bases and J dropped 6 bases, with 21 bases sitting between them.

The CDR3 region is CASTMTGTLNIQYF. In nucleotides, the CDR3 is TGTGCCAGCACCATGACAGGGACCTTAAACATTCAGTACTTC. J is TRBJ2-4 and V is TRBV5-6; 7 bases are a match to TRBD1. The CDR3 contains 14 residues. Germline trimming cut 6 bases from V and 6 bases from J; bases unmatched to any gene: 9. Per the germline V gene, CDR1 is SGHDT and CDR2 is YYEEEE.

The chain couples TRBV5-6 to TRBJ2-5, with 12 bases fitting TRBD2. CDR1 and CDR2 from the germline V gene are SGHDT and YYEEEE. The CDR3 extends over 15 amino acids. V shed 4 bases, J shed 5 bases, and the junction held 6 bases outside the gene matches. Here the CDR3 reads CASSAPGLAGETQYF. CDR3 in DNA: TGTGCCAGCAGCGCCCCGGGACTAGCGGGTGAGACCCAGTACTTC.

The chain is built from TRBV30 and TRBJ1-1; 7 bases line up with TRBD1. The junction had 9 bases not matched to a gene; V was cut back by 5 bases and J by 9 bases. This CDR3 region has 12 residues. From germline, CDR1 is GTSNPN and CDR2 SVGIG (reference sequence). The CDR3 here is CAWEKQGIKAFF. CDR3 in DNA: TGTGCCTGGGAGAAACAGGGGATCAAAGCTTTCTTT.

The rearrangement links TRBV27 to TRBJ2-1, with 10 bases identical to TRBD1. The ends lost 5 bases at V and 6 bases at J; junction bases unmatched: 7. Germline V gene lookup returns CDR1 MNHEY and CDR2 SMNVEV (reference sequence). CDR3 size: 15 residues. The CDR3 sequence: CASSADRGLVNEQFF. The CDR3 coding sequence is TGTGCCAGCAGTGCAGACAGGGGGCTCGTCAATGAGCAGTTCTTC.

The sample holds a few counts of this clone. The V and J genes are TRBV18 and TRBJ2-7; TRBD1 aligns across 9 bases. J was trimmed by 0 bases and V by 6 bases; bases with no gene match: 6. Germline V gives CDR1 KGHSH, CDR2 LQKENI. This CDR3 region has 15 residues. The CDR3 reads CASSGGTGISYEQYF. The CDR3 region has the DNA TGTGCCAGCTCGGGAGGGACAGGGATCTCCTACGAGCAGTACTTC.

This clone appeared a few times. This rearrangement joins TRBV6-6 to TRBJ1-5, with D uncertain. Germline values: CDR1 MNHNY, CDR2 SVGAGI (reference sequence). Trimming shortened V by 6 bases and J by 0 bases, and 6 bases separated the two germline ends. This CDR3 region has 13 residues. The CDR3 DNA reads as TGTGCCAGCAGCAAACATAGCAATCAGCCCCAGCATTTT. Residues: CASSKHSNQPQHF.

The rearrangement uses TRBV6-6 and TRBJ2-5, with TRBD1 matching over 10 bases. After removal of 6 bases from V and 5 bases from J, the junction contained 6 bases not matched to a gene. This CDR3 is 14 amino acids long. Germline CDR1 MNHNY, CDR2 SVGAGI (reference sequence). The DNA of the CDR3 is TGTGCCAGCAGCACCTCGGACAGGGGGGAGACCCAGTACTTC. This codes for CASSTSDRGETQYF.

This clone was seen more than once but under ten times. The V call is TRBV7-9, the J call TRBJ2-1; D gene ambiguous. Germline assignment: CDR1 SEHNR and CDR2 FQNEAQ (reference sequence). V was cut by 5 bases and J by 5 bases, with 7 bases left in between. The length of the CDR3 is 12 residues. DNA for the CDR3: TGTGCCAGCAGCCAGATGGACAATGAGCAGTTCTTC. It codes for CASSQMDNEQFF.

The rearrangement links TRBV29-1 to TRBJ1-2; D remains unclear. Trimming removed 3 bases at V and 5 bases at J, with 10 bases between. The CDR3 totals 12 residues. Germline loops: CDR1 SQVTM, CDR2 ANQGSEA. This CDR3 is CSVDPQLYGYTF. The DNA for the CDR3 is TGCAGCGTTGACCCACAGCTGTATGGCTACACCTTC.

This clone occurred a few times. The V call is TRBV18, the J call TRBJ2-5; unclear D gene. Germline CDR1 is KGHSH and CDR2 is LQKENI. CDR3 length: 13 residues. With 3 bases removed from V and 5 bases from J, the gap between germline ends came to 10 bases. The CDR3 region has the DNA TGTGCCAGCTCACCCTTGGGCCGGGAGACCCAGTACTTC. Its protein product is CASSPLGRETQYF.

V gene TRBV10-3 combines with J gene TRBJ1-2, with D uncertain. The germline V and J ends were trimmed by 3 bases and 4 bases, with 3 bases remaining between them. Germline assignment: CDR1 ENHRY and CDR2 SYGVKD. This CDR3 is built from 11 residues. CDR3 residues: CAISDGYGYTF. The CDR3 nucleotides read TGTGCCATCAGTGACGGCTATGGCTACACCTTC.

The V and J genes are TRBV30 and TRBJ2-5; D is perhaps TRBD1 (5 bases). The CDR3 totals 11 residues. Germline CDR1 reads GTSNPN; CDR2 reads SVGIG (reference sequence). Trimming took off 6 bases at V and 6 bases at J, with 11 bases between the two ends. This CDR3 reads CACRVSKTQYF. In DNA form, the CDR3 reads TGTGCCTGCAGGGTTTCCAAGACCCAGTACTTC.

This chain uses TRBV5-8 with TRBJ2-1, with 12 nucleotides matching TRBD2. CDR3 length: 15 residues. Germline CDR1 is SGHTS and CDR2 is YDEGEE. The trim removed 5 bases at V and 8 bases at J, leaving 8 bases unmatched. CDR3 DNA sequence: TGTGCCAGCAGGCTAGCGGGGGGGATGTCTGATGAGCAGTTCTTC. This translates into CASRLAGGMSDEQFF.

V gene TRBV25-1 combines with J gene TRBJ2-1, with TRBD2 matching 7 bases. The germline V gene encodes CDR1 MGHDK and CDR2 SYGVNS. J lost 0 bases, V lost 5 bases, and 7 bases had no gene match. CDR3 length: 16 amino acids. CDR3 amino acids: CASSREGPSSYNEQFF. CDR3 DNA: TGTGCCAGCAGTAGGGAGGGTCCCAGCTCCTACAATGAGCAGTTCTTC.

The chain couples TRBV29-1 to TRBJ1-2, with D unclear. V dropped 0 bases and J dropped 14 bases, with 19 bases sitting between them. The CDR3 length is 13 residues. Germline V gene lookup returns CDR1 SQVTM and CDR2 ANQGSEA. CDR3 sequence: CSVEDLLSSRRTF. CDR3 coding DNA: TGCAGCGTTGAAGATCTTCTGTCTTCCAGGCGGACCTTC.

The chain combines TRBV6-5 with TRBJ2-3; tentatively, D is TRBD1 or TRBD2 (6 bases each). CDR3 length: 16 amino acids. V shed 1 base and J shed 3 bases, with 14 bases lying between them. Germline V CDR1 and CDR2: MNHEY, SVGAGI. This chain's CDR3 is CASSYLGGHYTDTQYF. The CDR3 bases are TGTGCCAGCAGTTACTTAGGGGGGCATTATACAGATACGCAGTATTTT.

The chain is built from TRBV5-1 and TRBJ1-6; no reliable D call. The V gene's germline CDR1 is SGHRS and CDR2 YFSETQ. The CDR3 length is 15 residues. Trimming cost V 0 bases and J 0 bases, with 4 bases left between them. The CDR3 loop reads CASSLASSYNSPLHF. CDR3 in DNA: TGCGCCAGCAGCTTGGCTAGCTCCTATAATTCACCCCTCCACTTT.

The chain recombines TRBV30 with TRBJ1-2; tentatively, D is TRBD1 (5 bases). Germline-derived CDR1 and CDR2 are GTSNPN and SVGIG (reference sequence). This CDR3 is 15 amino acids long. Here the CDR3 reads CARGFGRDGLDGYTF. CDR3 DNA: TGTGCTCGTGGATTCGGAAGGGACGGACTCGATGGCTACACCTTC.

The gene calls are TRBV7-6 and TRBJ2-1, with D possibly TRBD2 on 5 matching bases. The germline CDR1 and CDR2 sequences are SGHVS and FNYEAQ. Between the trimmed V and J ends, which lost 4 bases and 12 bases, there was a span of 19 bases. This CDR3 spans 14 amino acids. The CDR3: CASSSGLVGVLQFF. DNA of the CDR3: TGTGCCAGCAGCTCGGGATTAGTTGGGGTTCTGCAGTTCTTC.

This clone turned up a few times. The chain has TRBV29-1 and TRBJ2-7; D possibly corresponds to TRBD1 (5 bases). The germline V gene encodes CDR1 SQVTM and CDR2 ANQGSEA. V was cut by 7 bases and J by 0 bases, with 13 bases left in between. The CDR3 runs 13 residues. CDR3 residues: CSGYGRGSYEQYF. Written as DNA, the CDR3 is TGCAGCGGTTATGGAAGGGGCTCCTACGAGCAGTACTTC.

V usage is TRBV6-1 and J usage is TRBJ2-7; 7 nucleotides line up with TRBD1. Germline V gene lookup returns CDR1 MNHNS and CDR2 SASEGT. Losses at the gene ends were 8 bases for V and 0 bases for J; bases not matched to a gene: 7. CDR3 length: 14 amino acids. In DNA, the CDR3 is TGTGCCAGCGAGGGACAGAAGATCTCCTACGAGCAGTACTTC. Encoded protein: CASEGQKISYEQYF.

CDR3 loop: CAWRTGRNYGYTF. The CDR3, as DNA: TGTGCCTGGAGGACGGGCCGGAACTATGGCTACACCTTC. The rearrangement uses TRBV30 and TRBJ1-2; D is undetermined. Trimming removed 3 bases at V and 2 bases at J, with 10 bases between. The CDR3 has 13 amino acids. The germline V gene has CDR1 GTSNPN and CDR2 SVGIG (reference sequence). The variable domain in full, completed from reference TRBV30 and TRBJ1-2, reads SQTIHQWPATLVQPVGSPLSLECTVEGTSNPNLYWYRQAAGRGLQLLFYSVGIGQISSEVPQNLSASRPQDRQFILSSKKLLLSDSGFYLCAWRTGRNYGYTFGSGTRLTVV.

The V and J genes are TRBV29-1 and TRBJ2-3; D is undetermined. This CDR3 has 13 amino acids. The V end was cut by 0 bases, the J end by 6 bases, with 10 bases between. In germline, CDR1 is SQVTM, CDR2 ANQGSEA. The CDR3 nucleotides read TGCAGCGTTGAAGATTTGCAAGGGGATACGCAGTATTTT. The encoded protein is CSVEDLQGDTQYF.

This clone has a handful of counts. The V call is TRBV2, the J call TRBJ1-1; D is unresolved. This CDR3 is built from 12 residues. Germline assignment: CDR1 SNHLY and CDR2 FYNNEI. V was clipped by 1 base and J by 3 bases, with 3 bases between them. Here the CDR3 reads CASSEGYTEAFF. DNA for the CDR3: TGTGCCAGCAGTGAAGGTTACACTGAAGCTTTCTTT. The variable domain in full, with the rest retrieved from reference TRBV2 and TRBJ1-1, is EPEVTQTPSHQVTQMGQEVILRCVPISNHLYFYWYRQILGQKVEFLVSFYNNEISEKSEIFDDQFSVERPDGSNFTLKIRSTKLEDSAMYFCASSEGYTEAFFGQGTRLTVV.

This chain uses TRBV14 with TRBJ2-5; D perhaps matches TRBD2 (5 bases). The CDR3 sequence is 13 residues long. Germline assignment: CDR1 SGHDN and CDR2 FVKESK. Between the trimmed V and J ends, which lost 1 base and 4 bases, there was a span of 7 bases. The DNA for the CDR3 is TGTGCCAGCAGCCAAGGGGCGGGAGAGACCCAGTACTTC. It is translated as CASSQGAGETQYF.

The rearrangement links TRBV19 to TRBJ2-5; possible D gene TRBD2, 6 bases. Trimming removed 7 bases at V and 2 bases at J, with 17 bases between. Germline loops: CDR1 LNHDA, CDR2 SQIVND (reference sequence). The CDR3 loop spans 15 amino acids. The DNA for the CDR3 is TGTGCCAGTACCGCCCGAGGGACTCGGCAAGAGACCCAGTACTTC. Residues: CASTARGTRQETQYF.

V and J are TRBV11-2 and TRBJ2-5; tentative D call: TRBD1 (6 bases). The CDR3 has 16 residues. V was trimmed by 1 base and J by 7 bases, leaving 19 bases between them. Germline values: CDR1 SGHAT, CDR2 FQNNGV. This CDR3 reads CASSLGYRASGVTQYF. As DNA, the CDR3 is TGTGCCAGCAGCTTAGGGTACAGGGCCAGTGGGGTGACCCAGTACTTC.